This entry is about one T cell receptor beta chain. The clone's antigen remains unknown. Base qualities are not provided; no much larger clone lies one nucleotide away. The CDR3 goes from the cysteine to the phenylalanine over 13 residues. The kept DNA is CDR3 alone, 39 bases in frame from the first base. CDR1 and CDR2 are drawn from the germline V gene: KGHSH, LQKENI. The junction carries 10 bases between V and J, which are trimmed by 6 bases and 1 base respectively. From each donor, a single peripheral blood sample of approximately 110 mL on average was drawn into heparinised tubes. Using a panel that included CD45RO, CCR7, CD25, CD127, CD95 and CD27, naive, central memory, regulatory and stem cell-like memory CD4+ T cells were sorted on a BD FACSAria II. Every sorted population had a purity above 95%. PBMCs were separated immediately by Lymphoprep density gradient centrifugation and were stained directly, without being cultured. So that batch effects would be minimized, each experiment stained and sorted samples in pairs, pairing one healthy donor with one patient.

The entire amount of isolated RNA was reverse transcribed using the High Capacity cDNA Reverse Transcription Kit, so the sequenced TCRB transcripts were expressed ones. Deep immunoSEQ sequencing was applied to naive, central memory and regulatory T cell samples, giving an average of roughly 3.6 million total reads per sample. Sorted cells were lysed in RLT buffer, and RNA was extracted using DNase-treated RNeasy Micro or Mini kits according to cell number. Each cell subset was processed separately to prevent cross-contamination, with patient and healthy donor samples processed together. Using the immunoSEQ multiplex PCR, TCRB sequences were amplified from cDNA into 87-bp fragments spanning the CDR3 region. Sequencing of the amplicons was performed on the Illumina HiSeq platform. On the authors' methods: PCR bias was computationally corrected using synthetic template baselines, reads within Hamming distance 2 were collapsed, and singletons that could not be merged were discarded. Reads were aligned against IMGT so that V, D and J genes, CDR3 length and insertions or deletions at six rearrangement sites could be assigned. Within each subset, clonotype counts were normalized to sorted cell number, and only after that were true diversity and Gini coefficients computed with the tcR R package. The overlap coefficient, calculated on TCRB nucleotide sequences, was used to measure repertoire sharing. As a proxy for the pre-selection repertoire, out-of-frame TCRB sequences from naive cells were analyzed. What TCRdb holds here is the immuneACCESS table cut down to in-frame rearrangements. Part of the clones is not present; checked against another copy, under half of the missing clones reflect an unresolved V gene, and the others are unexplained. Clone size and V and J calls were adopted from that table, with D and trimming inferred from the DNA. The sample yields 970,000 or so clones; roughly 16% were counted once. The biggest ten clones account for 0.023% of the sample.

The sample originates from a study of beta chain features in type 1 diabetes (dated by TCRdb to 2016 to 2019). For the study in its entirety: No differences in mean age, gender distribution, total cell number or subset yield were found between patients and healthy donors. Regulatory and stem cell-like memory subsets were obtained from only 8 patients and about 8 healthy donors, while naive and central memory subsets were obtained from all 28 donors. A total of roughly 100 million sorted cells were examined across all samples, and the number of cells per subset was strongly correlated with RNA yield. In the study, recently diagnosed type 1 diabetes patients and matched healthy donors were compared on the TCRB repertoires of their sorted circulating CD4+ T cell subsets. The investigation overall reported the following: Fewer insertions and more nucleotide deletions at VDJ recombination sites were observed in patients with type 1 diabetes, implying thymic rearrangement abnormalities. A moderate but significant shortening of TCRB CDR3 length was observed in type 1 diabetes patients in all four CD4+ subsets. Sequencing cDNA rather than genomic DNA could over-represent highly expressing activated cells, although activation and CD3 levels did not differ between groups. The naive, central memory and regulatory TCRB repertoires appeared to resemble one another more closely among patients than among healthy donors. Because the HLA sub-analyses included only small numbers of individuals, any influence of HLA type on TCRB rearrangement was left unresolved. PCR may preferentially amplify shorter templates, but because patient and control samples were amplified and corrected together, any resulting skew would affect both groups equally.

Sequencing was done on a sample of naive CD4+ T cells from blood. The sample's cell subset or site label is to be understood as: true naive CD4+ T cells. The clonotype was recovered from a young woman in good health. The chain is assembled from TRBV18 and TRBJ2-7; perhaps TRBD1 is the D gene, with 6 bases matching. The sequenced DNA: TGTGCCAGCTCCCGACAGGCTTCCTACGAGCAGTACTTC. Translated, this is CASSRQASYEQYF.